These 29 T cell receptor beta chains share one sample of origin, sequenced in a study of identical twins. MiXCR was run by TCRdb on the 5' RACE reads, yielding one entry per CDR3 protein. The table shows 1.5 million to 2 million distinct CDR3 sequences, with 32% occurring only once. Sequenced: cord blood. The source of these receptors is a newborn girl in good health.

This clonotype was counted only a few times. The rearrangement joins TRBV10-3 to TRBJ1-2; D gene ambiguous. The germline gives CDR1 ENHRY, CDR2 SYGVKD. The CDR3 spans 14 residues. V gave up 3 bases and J gave up 1 base, with 9 bases separating them. CDR3 sequence (DNA): TGTGCCATCAGTGATCAGTGGGGTAACTATGGCTACACCTTC. Residues: CAISDQWGNYGYTF.

This clonotype is a singleton in its sample. A much larger clone lies a single base off, so this may be a read error. The rearrangement links TRBV28 to TRBJ2-5, with 7 bases aligning to TRBD1. The junction had 6 bases not matched to a gene; V was cut back by 0 bases and J by 5 bases. Germline CDR1 and CDR2: MDHEN and SYDVKM. The CDR3 consists of 15 residues. The CDR3 loop is CASSLWTGKGETQYF. CDR3 coding DNA: TGTGCCAGCAGTTTATGGACAGGGAAGGGGGAGACCCAGTACTTC.

This clonotype was seen only a few times. The chain combines TRBV4-2 with TRBJ2-1; D uncertain. The CDR3 is 20 amino acids. V dropped 2 bases and J dropped 0 bases, with 23 bases sitting between them. Per germline, CDR1 LGHNA and CDR2 YNFKEQ. In DNA, the CDR3 is TGTGCCAGCAGCCAACCATCGGCCCCTAAAGGGCCTAGCTCCTACAATGAGCAGTTCTTC. This sequence encodes CASSQPSAPKGPSSYNEQFF.

This clonotype was seen a few times. The V and J genes are TRBV20-1 and TRBJ2-3, with D perhaps TRBD1 (5 bases). The CDR3 runs 17 residues. The germline V and J ends were trimmed by 1 base and 0 bases, with 17 bases remaining between them. The germline gives CDR1 DFQATT, CDR2 SNEGSKA (reference sequence). The CDR3 DNA is TGCAGTGCTAGAGCTTTCAAGGGGCAGCCTAGCACAGATACGCAGTATTTT. Amino acids: CSARAFKGQPSTDTQYF.

This chain connects TRBV28 to TRBJ1-5; D remains ambiguous. The V end lost 1 base, the J end lost 4 bases, and 8 bases lay between the germline ends. This CDR3 is 14 amino acids long. CDR1 is MDHEN, CDR2 SYDVKM, per germline. The CDR3 loop is CASSLSSPNQPQHF. The CDR3 DNA is TGTGCCAGCAGTTTATCTTCCCCAAATCAGCCCCAGCATTTT.

This chain joins TRBV10-3 and TRBJ2-5; possibly TRBD1 for D (5 bases). V lost 2 bases and J lost 5, with 9 bases in between. Germline V CDR1 and CDR2: ENHRY, SYGVKD. This CDR3 comprises 13 residues. The CDR3 DNA reads as TGTGCCATCAGTGAGAAGGGGAAGGAGACCCAGTACTTC. Translated: CAISEKGKETQYF.

The sample holds a few counts of this clonotype. The chain employs TRBV6-2 or TRBV6-3 and TRBJ2-7; D is possibly TRBD2 (5 bases). V was clipped by 3 bases and J by 0 bases, with 12 bases between them. Germline V gene sequence: CDR1 MNHEY, CDR2 SVGEGT. The CDR3 is 15 residues long. The CDR3: CASSYIRTRSYEQYF. The CDR3 DNA follows: TGTGCCAGCAGTTATATTCGGACTCGCTCCTACGAGCAGTACTTC.

This clonotype showed up many times. The chain links TRBV29-1 to TRBJ2-5; unclear D gene. The CDR3 is 14 residues long. The germline CDR1 and CDR2 sequences are SQVTM and ANQGSEA. V lost 6 bases and J 0 bases, leaving 14 bases between the germline ends. In DNA, the CDR3 is TGCAGCGTGGCCATAACAGTTTACCAAGAGACCCAGTACTTC. Protein: CSVAITVYQETQYF.

The V gene is TRBV6-5, the J gene TRBJ2-7, with a tentative D call TRBD1 (6 bases). V was pared by 4 bases and J by 0 bases, with 13 bases between. The CDR3 covers 15 residues. The germline CDR1 and CDR2 sequences are MNHEY and SVGAGI. The CDR3 loop is CASSSKQGRSYEQYF. The CDR3 nucleotides read TGTGCCAGCAGTTCTAAACAGGGCCGCTCCTACGAGCAGTACTTC.

The chain employs TRBV28 and TRBJ2-1; no clear D gene. Trimming cost V 5 bases and J 7 bases, with 21 bases left between them. This CDR3 has 16 amino acids. Germline CDR1 MDHEN, CDR2 SYDVKM. The CDR3 loop reads CASSQTERPVGNEQFF. The CDR3 DNA reads as TGTGCCAGCAGTCAAACGGAACGCCCAGTTGGGAATGAGCAGTTCTTC.

In this sample, this clonotype turned up a few times. The rearrangement uses TRBV7-2 and TRBJ1-4; TRBD1 matches at 12 bases. This CDR3 has 17 amino acids. Unmatched junction bases numbered 4, after V lost 1 base and J lost 4 bases. Per germline, CDR1 SGHTA and CDR2 FQGNSA. CDR3 amino acids: CASSLVGQGAGNEKLFF. The CDR3 bases are TGTGCCAGCAGCTTAGTGGGACAGGGGGCCGGTAATGAAAAACTGTTTTTT.

The V and J genes are TRBV20-1 and TRBJ2-1, with D unclear. The CDR3 runs 15 residues. Trimming took off 3 bases at V and 0 bases at J, with 12 bases between the two ends. Germline assignment: CDR1 DFQATT and CDR2 SNEGSKA (reference sequence). CDR3 protein: CSARDTTHSYNEQFF. In nucleotides, the CDR3 is TGCAGTGCTAGGGATACTACGCACTCCTACAATGAGCAGTTCTTC.

This rearrangement joins TRBV20-1 to TRBJ2-5, with 10 positions matching TRBD2. Matching the DNA end better, TRBJ2-1 makes the J call doubtful. The CDR3 consists of 15 residues. Germline CDR1 DFQATT, CDR2 SNEGSKA (reference sequence). CDR3 bases: TGCAGTGCTGATCCGGGACTAGCGTACCAAGAGACCCAGTTCTTC. Protein product: CSADPGLAYQETQFF.

The chain is built from TRBV20-1 and TRBJ1-5; D perhaps matches TRBD1 (5 bases). Trimming cost V 2 bases and J 3 bases, with 11 bases left between them. The CDR3 sequence is 14 residues long. From germline, CDR1 is DFQATT and CDR2 SNEGSKA (reference sequence). CDR3 sequence: CSARLGAINQPQHF. The CDR3 nucleotides are TGCAGTGCTAGACTCGGGGCTATCAATCAGCCCCAGCATTTT.

This clonotype was found a few times. CDR3: CATSDPKASATQHF. CDR3 DNA sequence: TGTGCCACCAGTGACCCAAAGGCCAGTGCGACCCAGCATTTT. The chain has TRBV24-1 and TRBJ1-5; D is unclear. With 4 bases removed from V and 11 bases from J, the gap between germline ends came to 17 bases. This CDR3 comprises 14 residues. CDR1 is KGHDR and CDR2 is SFDVKD in the germline V gene.

There are a few counts of this clonotype. At one end, the junction sequence differs from germline, possibly due to a read error. The rearrangement joins TRBV6-4 to TRBJ2-1; 12 nucleotides match TRBD2. There are 16 residues in the CDR3. CDR1 is MRHNA, CDR2 SNTAGT, per germline. CDR3 sequence (DNA): TGTGCCGGCAGTGACTCGGGGACTAGCGGGTACAATGAGCAGTTCTTC. Translated, it gives CAGSDSGTSGYNEQFF.

The chain links TRBV3-1 to TRBJ1-1; D gene uncertain. Germline V gives CDR1 LGHDT, CDR2 YNNKEL (reference sequence). V lost 4 bases, J lost 5 bases, and 14 bases lay in between. This CDR3 contains 14 residues. DNA of the CDR3: TGTGCCAGCAGCCCTACGGCCTCTCAGACTGAAGCTTTCTTT. Its translation: CASSPTASQTEAFF.

The CDR3 bases are TGTGCCAGCAGCCGGTGGGGGGGGCGAGGCACTGAAGCTTTCTTT. It is translated as CASSRWGGRGTEAFF. The rearrangement uses TRBV7-9 and TRBJ1-1, with a tentative D call TRBD1 (6 bases). The CDR3 covers 15 residues. V gave up 5 bases and J gave up 4 bases, with 17 bases separating them. Germline loops: CDR1 SEHNR, CDR2 FQNEAQ (reference sequence).

This chain uses TRBV7-9 with TRBJ2-3; 7 nucleotides line up with TRBD2. Germline V gene data show CDR1 as SEHNR and CDR2 as FQNEAQ (reference sequence). V lost 2 bases, J lost 6 bases, and 20 bases stayed unmatched. This CDR3 comprises 19 residues. The CDR3 DNA reads TGTGCCAGCAGCTTACCGGGACTAAGGGCCCGGAAGCAGCTGGATACGCAGTATTTT. Residues: CASSLPGLRARKQLDTQYF.

This chain's CDR3 is CSARGSLARMIGDTQYF. Written as DNA, the CDR3 is TGCAGTGCTAGAGGATCACTAGCGAGAATGATCGGAGATACGCAGTATTTT. This rearrangement joins TRBV20-1 to TRBJ2-3; 7 nucleotides agree with TRBD2. J was trimmed by 5 bases and V by 1 base; bases with no gene match: 15. In germline, CDR1 is DFQATT, CDR2 SNEGSKA (reference sequence). The CDR3 is 17 amino acids.

The J gene is TRBJ2-1, the V gene TRBV4-1; D may be TRBD1 (6 bases). This CDR3 is 15 amino acids long. The germline V and J ends were trimmed by 3 bases and 5 bases, with 14 bases remaining between them. From germline, CDR1 is MGHRA and CDR2 YSYEKL. The CDR3 protein is CASSQTGLIHNEQFF. CDR3 DNA sequence: TGCGCCAGCAGCCAGACAGGTTTGATACACAATGAGCAGTTCTTC.

This clonotype has only a few counts. The gene calls are TRBV6-6 and TRBJ1-4; D remains ambiguous. Trimming removed 6 bases from V and 2 bases from J, with 10 bases in between. CDR1 is MNHNY and CDR2 is SVGAGI in the germline V gene (reference sequence). This CDR3 is built from 14 residues. Here the CDR3 reads CASRGGSTNEKLFF. CDR3 DNA: TGTGCCAGCAGAGGAGGGTCGACTAATGAAAAACTGTTTTTT.

The chain uses TRBV28 and TRBJ2-7; D gene ambiguous. This CDR3 has 13 residues. Germline lookup yields CDR1 MDHEN and CDR2 SYDVKM. V was clipped by 6 bases and J by 3 bases, with 12 bases between them. CDR3 amino acids: CASRAISNYEQYF. For the CDR3, the DNA is TGTGCCAGCAGGGCGATTAGCAACTACGAGCAGTACTTC. The complete variable domain, with remaining parts taken from reference TRBV28 and TRBJ2-7, reads DVKVTQSSRYLVKRTGEKVFLECVQDMDHENMFWYRQDPGLGLRLIYFSYDVKMKEKGDIPEGYSVSREKKERFSLILESASTNQTSMYLCASRAISNYEQYFGPGTRLTVT.

Ten or more counts support this clonotype. V gene TRBV27 combines with J gene TRBJ2-3; 8 bases are a match to TRBD2. The germline V gene encodes CDR1 MNHEY and CDR2 SMNVEV (reference sequence). The length of the CDR3 is 15 residues. V trimming: 5 bases; J trimming: 2 bases; junction bases outside the gene matches: 6. The CDR3 sequence: CASSPLAGPTDTQYF. The CDR3 coding sequence is TGTGCCAGCAGTCCGTTAGCGGGACCCACAGATACGCAGTATTTT.

This clonotype has at least ten counts. This chain connects TRBV5-1 to TRBJ2-5; TRBD2 might be the D (5 bases). V was pared by 5 bases and J by 1 base, with 12 bases between. The CDR3 length is 14 residues. Germline CDR1 reads SGHRS; CDR2 reads YFSETQ. The CDR3 nucleotides read TGCGCCAGCAGTTTGTTAAGCGGCCAAGAGACCCAGTACTTC. Its protein is CASSLLSGQETQYF.

At least ten counts were recorded for this clonotype. The V call is TRBV6-2 or TRBV6-3, the J call TRBJ2-3; the D gene could be TRBD1 or TRBD2 (5 bases each). Per the germline V gene, CDR1 is MNHEY and CDR2 is SVGEGT. This CDR3 is built from 14 residues. The ends were cut back, 2 bases at V and 3 bases at J, with 9 bases in the middle. DNA of the CDR3: TGTGCCAGCAGTTACCGGGACCTTACAGATACGCAGTATTTT. This encodes CASSYRDLTDTQYF.

The chain is built from TRBV2 and TRBJ2-2; 7 bases match TRBD2. Germline assignment: CDR1 SNHLY and CDR2 FYNNEI. The V gene end was trimmed by 4 bases and the J gene end by 7 bases; junction bases not matched to a gene: 9. This CDR3 has 15 residues. This CDR3 reads CASSGTSVGGGELFF. CDR3 DNA: TGTGCCAGCAGTGGTACTAGCGTTGGGGGCGGGGAGCTGTTTTTT.

This clonotype was counted a few times. The J gene is TRBJ2-1, the V gene TRBV4-1, with D unresolved. The length of the CDR3 is 14 residues. The V gene lost 1 base and the J gene lost 9 bases, with 13 bases spanning the gap. Germline values: CDR1 MGHRA, CDR2 YSYEKL. The CDR3 reads CASSQVSVPGEQFF. For the CDR3, the DNA is TGCGCCAGCAGCCAAGTTTCCGTACCGGGTGAGCAGTTCTTC.

V is TRBV7-9 and J is TRBJ2-7; the match to TRBD1 covers 11 bases. Germline V lookup: CDR1 SEHNR, CDR2 FQNEAQ (reference sequence). The J segment lost 1 base and the V segment lost 5 bases, leaving 7 bases of the junction unmatched. This CDR3 is built from 16 residues. The CDR3 DNA follows: TGTGCCAGCAGCGTCGGACAGGGGGCTTGGTCCTACGAGCAGTACTTC. Translated: CASSVGQGAWSYEQYF. The full variable domain, its missing parts supplied by reference TRBV7-9 and TRBJ2-7, is DTGVSQNPRHKITKRGQNVTFRCDPISEHNRLYWYRQTLGQGPEFLTYFQNEAQLEKSRLLSDRFSAERPKGSFSTLEIQRTEQGDSAMYLCASSVGQGAWSYEQYFGPGTRLTVT.